This T cell receptor (beta chain) was obtained from a study of regulatory T cells in long-lasting Graves disease. Study-level points and caveats: Persistent Graves' patients showed reduced TCR diversity versus newly diagnosed patients.

Time point indicated: newly diagnosed GD, antithyroid drugs for less than 3 months. Extracted RNA from PBMCs served as the source of the TCR library. For TCR beta, libraries came from iRepertoire HTBI primers and Arm-PCR of CDR3 regions. Each CDR3 protein gets one entry after TCRdb re-called the multiplex PCR reads with MiXCR. The sample records 400,000 to 500,000 distinct CDR3 sequences, 14% being singletons. The CDR3 has 14 amino acids. Trimming took off 1 base at V and 4 bases at J, with 9 bases between the two ends. This clonotype has a count of ten or more. Its antigen is unidentified. These data also formed part of another study, on T cells in Graves' hyperthyroidism and ophthalmopathy.

Sequencing was performed on peripheral blood mononuclear cells (PBMCs), taken at new diagnosis, from a patient treated with antithyroid drugs. The sequence was collected from a woman between 50 and 59 years old with Graves disease. This chain connects TRBV12-3 or TRBV12-4 to TRBJ2-3, with D uncertain. The CDR3 sequence is CASSLGLVADTQYF. The DNA for the CDR3 is TGTGCCAGCAGTTTAGGCCTAGTTGCAGATACGCAGTATTTT.